This T cell receptor beta chain appears in the sequencing data of a study of shared clonotypes between healthy human individuals. General study findings and limits: The low donor count limited represented genetic and exposure-history diversity.

This clone was seen only once. No antigen is known for it. Each subset's genomic DNA was split evenly across several immunoSEQ plates. Data came from immunoSEQ multiplex PCR; TCRdb stores just in-frame clones and leaves some out. The sample holds 500,000 to 550,000 clones, 95% to 97% seen once. Donors were healthy HIV-negative adults without recent acute infections or vaccinations. The CDR3 has 18 amino acids. Germline lookup yields CDR1 MDHEN and CDR2 SYDVKM. The germline V and J ends were trimmed by 1 base and 2 bases, with 19 bases remaining between them. This sequence originates from a woman in her twenties or thirties in good health. The J gene is TRBJ2-3, the V gene TRBV28, with a tentative D call TRBD2 (5 bases). The sequenced material came from naive CD4+ T cells sorted from blood. Subset given: CD45RA+ positively selected. The CDR3 region has the DNA TGTGCCAGCAGTTTATTTGCCCCGGAGGCCCGTACCACAGATACGCAGTATTTT. Its translation: CASSLFAPEARTTDTQYF.